This TCR beta chain was identified during a study of CD8+ T cells in alopecia areata. Study results and limitations: Lesional scalp exceeded normal scalp in clonality, especially in alopecia totalis/universalis. Scalp sequencing captures resident alphabeta T cells of normal skin too. Patients shared TCRs less clearly than mice did, possibly for HLA-related reasons.

Germline loops: CDR1 SGHDT, CDR2 YYEEEE. This CDR3 is 13 amino acids long. Trimming shortened V by 1 base and J by 4 bases, and 7 bases separated the two germline ends. Of note for this clone: Its matching antigen is unknown.

The authors sorted CD4+ and CD8+ T cells from PBMCs. Reverse transcription of extracted RNA yielded cDNA, which provided the sequencing template. TCRdb's table, derived via immunoSEQ multiplex PCR, lists solely in-frame clones and lacks some. The sample shows about 110,000 clones, approximately 59% of them seen only once. The rearrangement links TRBV5-6 to TRBJ2-3, with D uncertain. Sequencing was done on a sample of CD8+ T cells sorted from blood. The TCR was taken from a human donor in good health. The CDR3 bases are TGTGCCAGCAGCTTGCCCAGAGCAGATACGCAGTATTTT. This encodes CASSLPRADTQYF.